These 7 T cell receptor beta chains were sequenced from one sample in a study of tissue T cells after allogeneic stem cell transplantation. The protocol was immunoSEQ multiplex PCR, while the TCRdb copy is restricted to in-frame clones and leaves out a portion. Of about 48,000 clones listed, around 70% were seen once; the top ten hold 0.7%. Source material: sorted cells pooled from one or two spleens. Receptors originate from a pool of C57BL/6 mice in good health.

Comments on this clone: Gene labels here are mouse ones. The sequence runs out 1 residue before the end of the CDR3; the remainder is reconstructed from the germline J gene. The chain uses TRBV13-3 and TRBJ1-3; perhaps TRBD1 as D (6 bases). There are 15 residues in the CDR3. Trimming cost V 2 bases and J 0 bases, with 9 bases left between them. The V gene's germline CDR1 is NNHDY and CDR2 SYVADS. The CDR3 loop reads CASSEGQISGNTLYF. CDR3 DNA, as far as it was read: TGTGCCAGCAGTGAGGGACAAATTTCTGGAAATACGCTCTAT. Full variable domain (rest looked up from reference TRBV13-3 and TRBJ1-3): EAAVTQSPRSKVAVTGGKVTLSCHQTNNHDYMYWYRQDTGHGLRLIHYSYVADSTEKGDIPDGYKASRPSQENFSLILELASLSQTAVYFCASSEGQISGNTLYFGEGSRLIVV.

Note on this clone: Gene names denote mouse genes. The read is 1 residue too short to cover the CDR3 end, so that end is filled in from the germline J gene. The rearrangement joins TRBV12-1 to TRBJ1-2; D might be TRBD1 (5 bases). Looked up from germline, CDR1 is SGHSN and CDR2 is HYEKVE. V lost 4 bases, J lost 4 bases, and 15 bases lay in between. The CDR3 is 14 residues long. The CDR3 bases that were read are TGTGCCAGCTCCCGGAGGGGCGCGTGCTCCGACTACACC. This translates into CASSRRGACSDYT. The full CDR3 is CASSRRGACSDYTF.

This clone occurred a few times. Germline and genes here are mouse. Read data end 1 residue before the CDR3 end; the end is taken from the germline J gene. The gene calls are TRBV1 and TRBJ2-5; D may correspond to TRBD1 or TRBD2 (5 bases each). Trimming removed 1 base from V and 3 bases from J, with 8 bases in between. CDR3 size: 14 residues. Germline loops: CDR1 NSQYPW, CDR2 LRSPGD (reference sequence). The CDR3 spells CTCSAGGSQDTQYF. The sequenced part of the CDR3 DNA is TGCACCTGCAGTGCAGGGGGGTCACAAGACACCCAGTAC.

As concerns this clone: Germline and genes here are mouse. From the germline J gene comes the end of the CDR3, since the read stops 1 residue before it. This chain connects TRBV15 to TRBJ1-5; 9 bases are a match to TRBD1. The CDR3 loop spans 13 amino acids. The V segment lost 3 bases and the J segment 7 bases; nucleotides outside the gene matches: 1. The germline gives CDR1 SGHND, CDR2 FRSKSL. The DNA read from the CDR3 is TGTGCCAGCAGTTTGGGACAGGGACAGGCTCCGCTT. Translated: CASSLGQGQAPL. The full CDR3 reads CASSLGQGQAPLF.

For this clone: The gene names here belong to mouse. Read coverage stops 1 residue before the CDR3 terminus; the germline J gene supplies the remainder. The chain couples TRBV4 to TRBJ1-1, with 7 nucleotides matching TRBD1. With 4 bases clipped from V and 5 bases from J, the junction kept 1 base outside the gene matches. Germline CDR1 is LGHDT and CDR2 is YNNKQL (reference sequence). The CDR3 is 12 amino acids. CDR3: CASSSGQTEVFF. The sequenced CDR3 bases are TGTGCCAGCAGCTCGGGACAGACAGAAGTCTTC.

Concerning this clone itself: Germline and genes: mouse. Coverage ceases 1 residue before the CDR3 finishes, and the germline J gene fills in the end. This sequence joins TRBV16 and TRBJ2-7; 11 nucleotides line up with TRBD2. There are 13 residues in the CDR3. V dropped 5 bases and J dropped 7; count of bases not matched to a gene: 4. Germline loops: CDR1 SGHSA, CDR2 FRNQAP. The CDR3 DNA, read in part, is TGTGCAAGCAGCCGGACTGGGGGGTGGGAACAGTAC. As protein: CASSRTGGWEQY. The whole CDR3 sequence is CASSRTGGWEQYF.

In the case of this clone: The gene names here belong to mouse. The CDR3 extends 1 residue past the end of the read, so its final part is completed from the germline J gene. The chain links TRBV3 to TRBJ1-2, with 9 positions matching TRBD1. The CDR3 runs 15 residues. The germline CDR1 and CDR2 sequences are SNHLY and FYNGKV (reference sequence). V shed 2 bases and J 4 bases; nucleotides not matched to a gene: 5. The sequenced CDR3 bases are TGTGCCAGCAGCTTAATCGACAGGGGGGCCTCCGACTACACC. It translates to CASSLIDRGASDYT. The whole CDR3 sequence reads CASSLIDRGASDYTF.